The 5 T cell receptor beta chains in this list originate from one sample, sequenced in a study of cytomegalovirus exposure and HLA in healthy donors. Produced via immunoSEQ multiplex PCR; TCRdb's table is partial and in-frame only. The sample consists of 250,000 to 400,000 clones, nearly 90% of them appearing once. Input material: PBMCs. The receptor source for this set is a man aged 25 to 45 in good health and CMV-seronegative.

The chain employs TRBV5-6 and TRBJ1-1; 7 bases line up with TRBD1. V gave up 9 bases and J gave up 4 bases; unmatched junction bases: 15. Germline V gene sequence: CDR1 SGHDT, CDR2 YYEEEE. CDR3 length: 15 amino acids. The CDR3 is CATSKWRGLGTEAFF. In DNA form, the CDR3 reads TGTGCCACCTCAAAGTGGAGGGGGCTTGGCACTGAAGCTTTCTTT.

V is TRBV7-9 and J is TRBJ2-2, with D possibly being TRBD1 (5 bases). In germline, CDR1 is SEHNR, CDR2 FQNEAQ (reference sequence). The V gene lost 1 base and the J gene lost 1 base, with 7 bases spanning the gap. The CDR3 extends over 15 amino acids. The CDR3 reads CASSLGDRNTGELFF. CDR3 nucleotide sequence: TGTGCCAGCAGCTTAGGAGACAGGAACACCGGGGAGCTGTTTTTT.

CDR3 coding DNA: TGTGCCAGCAGCTTTGGCTTCGACAGTACAGAGGAAAAACTGTTTTTT. It translates to CASSFGFDSTEEKLFF. The chain uses TRBV7-2 and TRBJ1-4, with D tentatively TRBD1 (5 bases). The CDR3 sequence is 16 residues long. The V end was cut by 3 bases, the J end by 8 bases, with 19 bases between. Germline values: CDR1 SGHTA, CDR2 FQGNSA.

The V call is TRBV19, the J call TRBJ1-4, with unresolved D. The CDR3 covers 13 residues. CDR1 is LNHDA and CDR2 is SQIVND in the germline V gene (reference sequence). Trimming took 7 bases from V and 8 from J, leaving 14 bases between them. DNA of the CDR3: TGTGCCAGTAAGATCGGCGGAACCGAAAAACTGTTTTTT. Its protein product is CASKIGGTEKLFF.

This rearrangement joins TRBV27 to TRBJ2-4; 9 bases are shared with TRBD1. Germline V gives CDR1 MNHEY, CDR2 SMNVEV (reference sequence). This CDR3 has 16 residues. V lost 6 bases to trimming and J lost 1 base; unmatched junction nucleotides: 7. The CDR3 DNA follows: TGTGCCAGCAGCCGACCCGGACAGGGGGCCAAAAACATTCAGTACTTC. Amino acids: CASSRPGQGAKNIQYF.